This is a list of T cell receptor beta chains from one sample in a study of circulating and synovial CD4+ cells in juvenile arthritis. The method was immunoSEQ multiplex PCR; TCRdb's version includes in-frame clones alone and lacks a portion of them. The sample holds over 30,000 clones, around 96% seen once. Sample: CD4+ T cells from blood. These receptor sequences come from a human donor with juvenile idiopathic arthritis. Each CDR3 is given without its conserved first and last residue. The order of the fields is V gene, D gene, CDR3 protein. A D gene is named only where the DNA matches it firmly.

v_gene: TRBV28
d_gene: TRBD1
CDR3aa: ASRAPSTGGHYT

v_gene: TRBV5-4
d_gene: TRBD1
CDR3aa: ASSSSGGTYNEQF

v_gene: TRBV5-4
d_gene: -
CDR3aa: ASSYGTDTQY

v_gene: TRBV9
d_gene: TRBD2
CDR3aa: ASSLFTGGNEQF

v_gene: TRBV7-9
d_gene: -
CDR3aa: ASSLEYSGDGYT

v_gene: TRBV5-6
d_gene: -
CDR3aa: ASRRLGSLGNEQF

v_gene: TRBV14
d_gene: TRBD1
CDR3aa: ASSHGRQGNAF

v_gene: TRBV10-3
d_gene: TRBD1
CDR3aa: AILDRGLNEQY

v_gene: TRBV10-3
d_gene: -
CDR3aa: AIIRDSSSGANVLT

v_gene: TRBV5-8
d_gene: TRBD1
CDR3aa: ASRTLQGAFTGELF

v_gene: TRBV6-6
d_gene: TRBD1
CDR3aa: ASSLDRGYEQY

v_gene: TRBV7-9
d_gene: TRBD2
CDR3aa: ASSLRLAGGLRQETQY